Presented here are 7 T cell receptor beta chains from one specimen sequenced in a study of cytomegalovirus exposure and HLA in healthy donors. The primer mix had 60 Vbeta and 13 Jbeta primers. TCRdb's table, derived via immunoSEQ multiplex PCR, lists solely in-frame clones and lacks some. The sample carries approximately 200,000 clones, roughly 84% recorded once. The sample comprised PBMCs. These receptors came from a girl aged 10 to 17 in good health and CMV-seronegative.

The V and J genes are TRBV11-2 and TRBJ1-1; D unclear. Looked up from germline, CDR1 is SGHAT and CDR2 is FQNNGV. The V end was cut by 0 bases, the J end by 0 bases, with 8 bases between. The CDR3 has 15 residues. CDR3 residues: CASSLEAGLNTEAFF. The CDR3 DNA reads as TGTGCCAGCAGCTTAGAGGCAGGCTTGAACACTGAAGCTTTCTTT.

V and J are TRBV19 and TRBJ2-5; maybe TRBD2 (7 bases). The germline V gene has CDR1 LNHDA and CDR2 SQIVND (reference sequence). Trimming removed 6 bases from V and 7 bases from J, with 21 bases in between. CDR3 length equals 15 residues. CDR3 region: CASSPDGGPRATQYF. The CDR3 DNA reads as TGTGCCAGTAGCCCCGACGGGGGGCCCCGCGCGACCCAGTACTTC.

On this clone itself: One end of the junction does not line up with germline, which may come from a read error. The chain combines TRBV2 with TRBJ1-1; the D is unclear. Germline V gene lookup returns CDR1 SNHLY and CDR2 FYNNEI. CDR3 length: 12 residues. In nucleotides, the CDR3 is TGTGCAAGCAACGAGGTTGTGGCTGAAGCTTTCTTT. This gives the protein CASNEVVAEAFF. The whole variable domain, remainder taken from reference TRBV2 and TRBJ1-1, is EPEVTQTPSHQVTQMGQEVILRCVPISNHLYFYWYRQILGQKVEFLVSFYNNEISEKSEIFDDQFSVERPDGSNFTLKIRSTKLEDSAMYFCASNEVVAEAFFGQGTRLTVV.

This chain links TRBV21-1 with TRBJ1-5; the table assigns TRBD1, which was not confirmed against the DNA. TRBV21-1 is a recognized pseudogene. The CDR3 is made up of 13 amino acids. The CDR3 region is CASRPGHNQPQHF. Here the CDR3 DNA reads TGTGCCAGCAGACCGGGACACAATCAGCCCCAGCATTTT.

The chain has TRBV9 and TRBJ2-1; 8 bases match TRBD2. The germline gives CDR1 SGDLS, CDR2 YYNGEE. V lost 4 bases to trimming and J lost 7 bases; unmatched junction nucleotides: 4. The CDR3 totals 13 residues. The CDR3 reads CASSSSGWNEQFF. In nucleotides, the CDR3 is TGTGCCAGCAGCTCTAGCGGGTGGAATGAGCAGTTCTTC.

The chain joins TRBV28 to TRBJ1-2; D is undetermined. This CDR3 has 11 residues. In germline, CDR1 is MDHEN, CDR2 SYDVKM. Trimming removed 5 bases at V and 10 bases at J, with 11 bases between. The CDR3 nucleotides read TGTGCCAGCAGTAATTTGAGTGCCTACACCTTC. Its translation is CASSNLSAYTF.

The rearrangement links TRBV30 to TRBJ2-3, with a possible D match to TRBD1 (5 bases). The ends were cut back, 2 bases at V and 0 bases at J, with 12 bases in the middle. Germline lookup yields CDR1 GTSNPN and CDR2 SVGIG (reference sequence). The CDR3 runs to 15 residues. The CDR3 sequence: CAWSPWGSSTDTQYF. CDR3 nucleotides: TGTGCCTGGAGTCCGTGGGGCTCTAGCACAGATACGCAGTATTTT.